This TCR beta chain is drawn from a study of Graves' ophthalmopathy and Graves' hyperthyroidism. Ophthalmopathy donors showed moderate-to-severe activity, CAS ≥3, NOSPECS ≥4 and a duration under 3 months. The PBMCs had their origin in approximately 10 ml of fresh peripheral blood. CDR3 length equals 15 residues. V was trimmed by 8 bases and J by 4 bases, leaving 23 bases between them. The V gene's germline CDR1 is SQVTM and CDR2 ANQGSEA. From RNA, the CDR3 regions of TCR beta chains were amplified and sequenced. HTBI primers served in a first-round RT-PCR, which a second-round multiplex PCR followed. TCRdb recomputed calls from the multiplex PCR reads with MiXCR, one row per CDR3 protein. In the table there are around 600,000 distinct CDR3 sequences, under 50% of which are singletons.

This TCR was recovered from an adult man with Graves' ophthalmopathy. The genes are TRBV29-1 and TRBJ2-5, with D perhaps assigned TRBD1 or TRBD2 (5 bases each). The sample consisted of peripheral blood. CDR3 bases: TGCAGCTCACCATCGCCCCCGGGGACCGGAGAGACCCAGTACTTC. This encodes CSSPSPPGTGETQYF.